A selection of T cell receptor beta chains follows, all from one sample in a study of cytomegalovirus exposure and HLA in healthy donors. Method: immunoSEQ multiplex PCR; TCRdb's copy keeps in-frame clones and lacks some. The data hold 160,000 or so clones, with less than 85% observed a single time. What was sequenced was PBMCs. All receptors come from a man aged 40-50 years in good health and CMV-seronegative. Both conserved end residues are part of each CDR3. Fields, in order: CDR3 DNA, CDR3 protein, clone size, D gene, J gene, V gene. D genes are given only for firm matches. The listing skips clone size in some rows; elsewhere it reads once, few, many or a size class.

TGTGCCAGCAGTCCAATTAAGACTGATACAGATACGCAGTATTTT,CASSPIKTDTDTQYF,NA,NA,TRBJ2-3,TRBV27
TGTGCCAGCAGCCGCGACCCGGGGACTGAAGCTTTCTTT,CASSRDPGTEAFF,few,NA,TRBJ1-1,TRBV9
TGTGCCGCCACGGGAGGTGGCCCCTACAATGAGCAGTTCTTC,CAATGGGPYNEQFF,NA,TRBD2,TRBJ2-1,TRBV6-6
TGTGCCAGCAGTGATAGCAGGGTGTTAGGTCAGCCCCAGCATTTT,CASSDSRVLGQPQHF,few,NA,TRBJ1-5,TRBV25-1
TGCAGCGTTGCAATGACAGGGGGAACTGGGGCCAACGTCCTGACTTTC,CSVAMTGGTGANVLTF,NA,TRBD1,TRBJ2-6,TRBV29-1
TGTGCCAGCAGCGGGACGGGACGGGGGGACGAGCAGTACTTC,CASSGTGRGDEQYF,NA,TRBD2,TRBJ2-7,TRBV7-2
TGCGCCAGCAGCCAATTCCTGACTGCCTACAATGAGCAGTTCTTC,CASSQFLTAYNEQFF,NA,NA,TRBJ2-1,TRBV4-3
TGTGCCAGCAGCTTAGAGGGACAGAACACTGAAGCTTTCTTT,CASSLEGQNTEAFF,few,NA,TRBJ1-1,TRBV7-9
TGTGCCAGCAGCGCGCGGACAGGGGGTCCCTACGAGCAGTACTTC,CASSARTGGPYEQYF,NA,TRBD1,TRBJ2-7,TRBV9
TGTGCCAGCAGCCGAGAGAGTAACGAGCAGTACTTC,CASSRESNEQYF,NA,NA,TRBJ2-7,TRBV7-9
TGTGCCAGCAGGACGACTAGCGGGGGACGAAATGAGCAGTTCTTC,CASRTTSGGRNEQFF,NA,TRBD2,TRBJ2-1,TRBV5-6
TGTGCCAGTAGTATAGATCCCCCGGCAGGGACTACCTACGAGCAGTACTTC,CASSIDPPAGTTYEQYF,NA,TRBD2,TRBJ2-7,TRBV19
TGTGCCAGTAGTCCGGACAGGGTCGTCTTGTCTTCACCCCTCCACTTT,CASSPDRVVLSSPLHF,NA,TRBD1,TRBJ1-6,TRBV19
TGTGCCAGCAGTGCCAACCCCGGGACTAGCGGGTACAATGAGCAGTTCTTC,CASSANPGTSGYNEQFF,NA,TRBD2,TRBJ2-1,TRBV9
TGCGCCAGCGGGCGGGCCGCCTACGAGCAGTACTTC,CASGRAAYEQYF,NA,NA,TRBJ2-7,TRBV10-2
TGCGCCAGCAGCTTACTGGACAGGGGATACGAGCAGTACTTC,CASSLLDRGYEQYF,NA,TRBD1,TRBJ2-7,TRBV5-1
TGTGCCAGCAGCCCCGGGGGTTATCAGCCCCAGCATTTT,CASSPGGYQPQHF,NA,NA,TRBJ1-5,TRBV9
TGTGCCAGCAGCCTGGCCGGACTAGCGAATTTGGTCGGGGAGCTGTTTTTT,CASSLAGLANLVGELFF,NA,TRBD2,TRBJ2-2,TRBV7-4
TGCGCCAGCAGCCAAGATCTTCAGGGGACAGCATTTAACTATGGCTACACCTTC,CASSQDLQGTAFNYGYTF,NA,TRBD1,TRBJ1-2,TRBV4-3
TGTGCCAGCAGTTCCCGGGACAGGGTTGCTGGCTACACCTTC,CASSSRDRVAGYTF,NA,TRBD1,TRBJ1-2,TRBV27
TGTGCCAGCAGCTTGTCGGGGGGCTCCAACACTGAAGCTTTCTTT,CASSLSGGSNTEAFF,NA,NA,TRBJ1-1,TRBV5-6
TGCGCCAGCAGCCAAGGACAGGGGCAGACCACAGATACGCAGTATTTT,CASSQGQGQTTDTQYF,NA,TRBD1,TRBJ2-3,TRBV4-3
TGCGCCAGCAGCCGGACTTCTAGCGACCGGGAGACCCAGTACTTC,CASSRTSSDRETQYF,NA,NA,TRBJ2-5,TRBV4-1
TGTGCCATCAGTGAACCGGGACAGGTCTACGAGCAGTACTTC,CAISEPGQVYEQYF,NA,TRBD1,TRBJ2-7,TRBV10-3
TGTGCCAGCAGTGCCCCTAGGACAGATCGATGGAGTGAAAAACTGTTTTTT,CASSAPRTDRWSEKLFF,NA,NA,TRBJ1-4,TRBV2
TGTGCCAGCAGCCCCGGGACAGCCAATCAGCCCCAGCATTTT,CASSPGTANQPQHF,NA,TRBD1,TRBJ1-5,TRBV7-3
TGTGCCACCAGCAGATCATGGGGACAGACTGAAGAGACCCAGTACTTC,CATSRSWGQTEETQYF,NA,TRBD1,TRBJ2-5,TRBV15
TGTGCCACCGGGATGGCAGGGGCGGCCTACAATGAGCAGTTCTTC,CATGMAGAAYNEQFF,NA,NA,TRBJ2-1,TRBV27
TGTGCCAGCAGCTTCGGACAGACGAACGAGCAGTACTTC,CASSFGQTNEQYF,NA,NA,TRBJ2-7,TRBV7-9
TGCGCCAGTGGACAGGACAGCTCTGGGGCCAACGTCCTGACTTTC,CASGQDSSGANVLTF,NA,TRBD1,TRBJ2-6,TRBV5-1
TGCGCCAGCAGTGAGTGGACAGGGGGCTCTGGGGCCAACGTCCTGACTTTC,CASSEWTGGSGANVLTF,once,TRBD1,TRBJ2-6,TRBV10-2
TGTGCCAGCAGTAAGACAGGGGGCTCGAACACTGAAGCTTTCTTT,CASSKTGGSNTEAFF,NA,TRBD1,TRBJ1-1,TRBV6-1
TGTGCCAGCTCACCCAAGACAGGGGGTGGAAACACCATATATTTT,CASSPKTGGGNTIYF,few,TRBD1,TRBJ1-3,TRBV18
TGTGCCAGCAGCTTAGGTAGCCCCTTCTCCTACGAGCAGTACTTC,CASSLGSPFSYEQYF,NA,NA,TRBJ2-7,TRBV13
TGCAGCGTTCTCGCGGGGGCTGAAGCTTTCTTT,CSVLAGAEAFF,few,NA,TRBJ1-1,TRBV29-1
TGTGCCACCAGCAGAGATCGGGGAGGGCAAGAGACCCAGTACTTC,CATSRDRGGQETQYF,NA,TRBD2,TRBJ2-5,TRBV15
TGTGCCAGCAGCTTAAGGGCGCTCTCGAGCACAGATACGCAGTATTTT,CASSLRALSSTDTQYF,few,NA,TRBJ2-3,TRBV7-3
TGCGCCAGCAGTCACAGGGAGGGTCACCAAGAGACCCAGTACTTC,CASSHREGHQETQYF,NA,TRBD2,TRBJ2-5,TRBV23-1
TGTTCCAGCAGCCCCGACAGGGGGGAGCAGTACTTC,CSSSPDRGEQYF,NA,TRBD1,TRBJ2-7,TRBV7-9
TGCGCCAGCAGCCCAGGGGCCGCCTCTGGAAACACCATATATTTT,CASSPGAASGNTIYF,NA,NA,TRBJ1-3,TRBV5-1
TGTGCCATCAGCGGGGGGTGGGGGACAGGGGGCAGTAGCTATGGCTACACCTTC,CAISGGWGTGGSSYGYTF,few,TRBD1,TRBJ1-2,TRBV10-3
TGTGCCAGCAGCTTACTGACTGTCGGCAAAACTAATGAAAAACTGTTTTTT,CASSLLTVGKTNEKLFF,NA,NA,TRBJ1-4,TRBV7-9
TGTGCCAGCATTTTCCGGGGGATTAACTATGGCTACACCTTC,CASIFRGINYGYTF,NA,NA,TRBJ1-2,TRBV6-1
TGTGCCAGCAGCGTAGGGATACTAGCAAACACCGGGGAGCTGTTTTTT,CASSVGILANTGELFF,NA,NA,TRBJ2-2,TRBV9
TGTGCCAGCAGTGGTGGACTAGCGGTCTTTGAGCAGTACTTC,CASSGGLAVFEQYF,NA,TRBD2,TRBJ2-7,TRBV6-5
TGTGCCAGCAGCTTAGTCTTGCACAGGGCCGAGCAGTACTTC,CASSLVLHRAEQYF,NA,NA,TRBJ2-7,TRBV11-2
TGCGCCAGCAGCGCTGGGAAAGCGGGGGGGGATTTCTCTGGGGCCAACGTCCTGACTTTC,CASSAGKAGGDFSGANVLTF,NA,TRBD2,TRBJ2-6,TRBV5-1
TGTGCCAGCAGCGCACCGGGACAGGCGAATGAGCAGTTCTTC,CASSAPGQANEQFF,NA,TRBD1,TRBJ2-1,TRBV7-2
TGCGCCAGCAGCCAAGAAAACAGTTGGCTAAGCACAGATACGCAGTATTTT,CASSQENSWLSTDTQYF,NA,NA,TRBJ2-3,TRBV4-1
TGTGCCAGCAGACCTCCGGGACAGAGCACAGATACGCAGTATTTT,CASRPPGQSTDTQYF,NA,TRBD1,TRBJ2-3,TRBV7-9
TGCGCCAGCAGCCAAGATAGCAGCGCGGGAGGTTCCTACAATGAGCAGTTCTTC,CASSQDSSAGGSYNEQFF,once,TRBD2,TRBJ2-1,TRBV4-3
TGTGCTAGTGGTTTAGGGACAGGGGATCCCACTGAGCAGTTCTTC,CASGLGTGDPTEQFF,NA,TRBD1,TRBJ2-1,TRBV12-5
TGTGCCAGCAGCGGACTAACAGATACGCAGTATTTT,CASSGLTDTQYF,few,NA,TRBJ2-3,TRBV9
TGTGCCAGCAGTTCTCCGGGAACCTACGAGCAGTACTTC,CASSSPGTYEQYF,few,NA,TRBJ2-7,TRBV6-5
TGTGCCAGCAGTAGTTCAGGACAGGTTTACAATGAGCAGTTCTTC,CASSSSGQVYNEQFF,once,TRBD1,TRBJ2-1,TRBV2